One TCR beta chain is described in this entry. This sample is part of a study of blood T cell repertoires in COVID-19. As for the study in general: The analysed material was cDNA or gDNA that came from T cells, B-cell-depleted T cells, or PBMCs.

Profiled with immunoSEQ multiplex PCR; TCRdb holds only in-frame clones, not every one. Among some 390,000 clones, roughly nine tenths were seen once, and the ten largest hold 1% to 1.3%. Germline-derived CDR1 and CDR2 are SGHRS and YFSETQ. V gave up 5 bases and J gave up 0 bases, with 12 bases separating them. This CDR3 is 14 amino acids long. This receptor was obtained from a young man who had recovered from COVID-19. The chain has TRBV5-1 and TRBJ2-7, with D perhaps matching TRBD2 (5 bases). The sample consisted of PBMCs or T cells enriched from blood (not recorded which). The DNA for the CDR3 is TGCGCCAGCAGAGGAGGCTTAAACTCCTACGAGCAGTACTTC. This gives the protein CASRGGLNSYEQYF.